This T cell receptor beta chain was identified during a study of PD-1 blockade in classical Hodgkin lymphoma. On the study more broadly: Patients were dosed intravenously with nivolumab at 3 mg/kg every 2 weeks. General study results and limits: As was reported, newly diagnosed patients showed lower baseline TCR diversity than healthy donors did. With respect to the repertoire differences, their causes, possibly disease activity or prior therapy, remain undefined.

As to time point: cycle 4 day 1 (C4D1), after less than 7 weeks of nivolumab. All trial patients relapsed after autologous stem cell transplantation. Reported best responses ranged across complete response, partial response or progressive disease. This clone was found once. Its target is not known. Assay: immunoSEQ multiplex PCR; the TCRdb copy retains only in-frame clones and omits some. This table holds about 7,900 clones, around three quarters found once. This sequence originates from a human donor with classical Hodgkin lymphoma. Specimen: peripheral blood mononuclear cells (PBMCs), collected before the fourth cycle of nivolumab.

The CDR3 DNA sequence: TGTGCCAGCAGCCCCGGGACAGGGGACCAGGGCACAGATACGCAGTATTTT. This translates into CASSPGTGDQGTDTQYF. V and J are TRBV11-3 and TRBJ2-3; 10 bases fit TRBD1. CDR1 is SGHNT, CDR2 YENEEA, per germline. This CDR3 has 17 residues. Unmatched junction bases numbered 9, after V lost 5 bases and J lost 1 base. Based on the CDR3 plus reference TRBV11-3 and TRBJ2-3, the full variable domain is EAGVVQSPRYKIIEKKQPVAFWCNPISGHNTLYWYLQNLGQGPELLIRYENEEAVDDSQLPKDRFSAERLKGVDSTLKIQPAELGDSAVYLCASSPGTGDQGTDTQYFGPGTRLTVL.